This TCR beta chain was found in a study of CD8 T cells in Susac syndrome. When the RNA was reverse transcribed, random hexamers were used with an input of roughly 0.45 to 1 ug. One entry per CDR3 protein results from TCRdb running MiXCR on the immunoSEQ multiplex PCR reads. The data contain 150,000 to 200,000 distinct CDR3 sequences, approximately 94% of them singletons. High-throughput TCR beta sequencing covered peripheral CD8+ and CD4+ T cells. Study-wide results and limits: In Susac syndrome, the CD4+ T cell repertoires did not show clonal expansion.

About this clonotype itself: What it recognizes is unknown.

V was shortened by 5 bases and J by 2 bases, with 12 bases between the two germline ends. CDR3 length: 13 amino acids. CDR1 DFQATT and CDR2 SNEGSKA come from the germline V gene (reference sequence). The receptor was isolated from a human donor with Susac syndrome. V and J are TRBV20-1 and TRBJ2-5, with D perhaps TRBD2 (6 bases). Sequenced sample: CD4+ T cells from PBMCs. The CDR3 bases are TGCAGTGCTGGGGGACTGATTCAAGAGACCCAGTACTTC. It yields the protein CSAGGLIQETQYF.